This TCR beta chain was sequenced for a study of T cells after yellow fever vaccination. On this clonotype itself: The antigen is unknown.

Trimming cost V 0 bases and J 0 bases, with 18 bases left between them. The CDR3 loop spans 20 amino acids. The germline V gene encodes CDR1 LGHNT and CDR2 FRNRAP. Study results and limitations: Clones that expanded after primary vaccination mostly reappeared after the booster (roughly 96% CD4, 70% to 90% CD8). Contamination of FACS-sorted repertoires by abundant clonotypes from the bulk population could occur. There was a small share of clonotypes that showed up in both the CD4 and CD8 compartments.

Generation of TCR cDNA used 5'RACE template switching (which added a universal primer site and UMIs). TCRdb processed the 5' RACE reads anew with MiXCR; each CDR3 protein has one entry. The table shows a few hundred thousand distinct CDR3 sequences, with about a sixth occurring only once. The TCR sequence derives from a young man who received the YFV17D yellow fever vaccine. V is TRBV12-5 and J is TRBJ1-6; no clear D gene. The specimen was PBMCs, collected about 5 days after the first yellow fever vaccination. The CDR3 protein is CASGLVTPFRLHSYNSPLHF. CDR3 in DNA: TGTGCTAGTGGTTTGGTAACCCCCTTTAGGTTGCACTCCTATAATTCACCCCTCCACTTT. The full variable domain, with the rest looked up from reference TRBV12-5 and TRBJ1-6, is DARVTQTPRHKVTEMGQEVTMRCQPILGHNTVFWYRQTMMQGLELLAYFRNRAPLDDSGMPKDRFSAEMPDATLATLKIQPSEPRDSAVYFCASGLVTPFRLHSYNSPLHFGNGTRLTVT.